The 16 T cell receptor beta chains below all came from one sample that was sequenced in a study of CD8 T cells in ankylosing spondylitis. In TCRdb, the 5' RACE reads were re-called with MiXCR into one record per CDR3 protein. Of hundreds of thousands of distinct CDR3 sequences detected, 8.2% appear once; the ten largest clones hold more than 4%. Sequencing was performed on blood, either unsorted or a sorted T cell fraction (not recorded which). The receptors come from a female donor with ankylosing spondylitis or in good health (not recorded which).

The chain has TRBV20-1 and TRBJ2-1, with 8 bases that match TRBD2. The trim removed 5 bases at V and 12 bases at J, leaving 12 bases unmatched. The CDR3 runs 13 residues. Looked up from germline, CDR1 is DFQATT and CDR2 is SNEGSKA (reference sequence). The CDR3 reads CSASVGTRTRQFF. The CDR3 DNA follows: TGCAGTGCTTCAGTCGGGACTAGGACTAGGCAGTTCTTC.

This chain connects TRBV20-1 to TRBJ2-7; 7 bases map to TRBD2. Germline V gene data show CDR1 as DFQATT and CDR2 as SNEGSKA (reference sequence). The CDR3 is 14 residues long. After removal of 1 base from V and 5 bases from J, the junction contained 8 bases not matched to a gene. CDR3 loop: CSARGLAAVHEQYF. CDR3 in DNA: TGCAGTGCTAGAGGGCTAGCGGCAGTCCACGAGCAGTACTTC.

This clonotype appeared many times. The rearrangement links TRBV5-6 to TRBJ2-3; TRBD2 might be the D (6 bases). Germline lookup yields CDR1 SGHDT and CDR2 YYEEEE. The CDR3 totals 16 residues. The V gene lost 2 bases and the J gene lost 4 bases, with 17 bases spanning the gap. CDR3 DNA sequence: TGTGCCAGCAGCTTTCTTCTAGCGTTAGGTGCAGATACGCAGTATTTT. Protein: CASSFLLALGADTQYF.

The table lists this clonotype with many counts. The chain recombines TRBV9 with TRBJ1-1; TRBD1 aligns across 8 bases. Germline V gene sequence: CDR1 SGDLS, CDR2 YYNGEE. Trimming removed 4 bases from V and 9 bases from J; junction bases left unmatched: 8. This CDR3 contains 13 residues. The CDR3 region has the DNA TGTGCCAGCAGCCTAGGGACAGGAGAGAAAGCTTTCTTT. It codes for CASSLGTGEKAFF.

This clonotype was recorded at least ten times. The chain has TRBV4-2 and TRBJ2-6; 11 bases agree with TRBD1. In germline, CDR1 is LGHNA, CDR2 YNFKEQ. Trimming took 4 bases from V and 1 from J; bases not matched to a gene: 9. The CDR3 loop spans 19 amino acids. CDR3 nucleotide sequence: TGTGCCAGCAGCCGCGGACAGGGGGCCAGGGGTTCTGGGGCCAACGTCCTGACTTTC. Protein product: CASSRGQGARGSGANVLTF.

This clonotype was seen a handful of times. This chain joins TRBV4-3 and TRBJ2-7; D is possibly TRBD1 (6 bases). The CDR3 covers 14 residues. The V gene lost 4 bases and the J gene lost 4 bases, with 14 bases spanning the gap. Germline loops: CDR1 LGHNA, CDR2 YSLEER. DNA of the CDR3: TGCGCCAGCAGCCCCGACAGGACCGGATACGAGCAGTACTTC. This translates into CASSPDRTGYEQYF.

This clonotype was seen repeatedly, ten times or more. The chain has TRBV20-1 and TRBJ2-2; no clear D. The V end was cut by 0 bases, the J end by 6 bases, with 11 bases between. Per germline, CDR1 DFQATT and CDR2 SNEGSKA (reference sequence). This CDR3 has 14 residues. The CDR3 nucleotides read TGCAGTGCTAGAGATGAGCCCTGGGCCGGGGAGCTGTTTTTT. Protein: CSARDEPWAGELFF.

This clonotype showed up many times. The chain is built from TRBV6-1 and TRBJ2-7; possible D gene TRBD1, 5 bases. Germline V gene lookup returns CDR1 MNHNS and CDR2 SASEGT. This CDR3 contains 16 residues. V lost 6 bases and J 4 bases, leaving 22 bases between the germline ends. The CDR3 sequence: CASSPFVTAALYEQYF. In DNA form, the CDR3 reads TGTGCCAGCAGCCCTTTCGTGACAGCCGCTCTTTACGAGCAGTACTTC.

This clonotype was observed many times. The V call is TRBV29-1, the J call TRBJ1-1; 8 bases agree with TRBD1. Germline assignment: CDR1 SQVTM and CDR2 ANQGSEA. This CDR3 is 13 amino acids long. V lost 6 bases and J lost 0; bases outside the gene matches: 3. The CDR3 DNA follows: TGCAGCGTGCGGACAGGGTTGAACACTGAAGCTTTCTTT. Its protein product is CSVRTGLNTEAFF.

This clonotype was seen many times. This rearrangement joins TRBV7-9 to TRBJ2-5; TRBD1 matches 10 bases. Trimming removed 5 bases from V and 3 bases from J; junction bases left unmatched: 6. The CDR3 contains 15 residues. The germline gives CDR1 SEHNR, CDR2 FQNEAQ (reference sequence). CDR3 protein: CASSPGTGVKETQYF. The CDR3 region has the DNA TGTGCCAGCAGCCCCGGGACAGGGGTAAAAGAGACCCAGTACTTC.

This clonotype was observed a few times. The V and J genes are TRBV7-2 and TRBJ2-5, with 8 nucleotides matching TRBD2. Per the germline V gene, CDR1 is SGHTA and CDR2 is FQGNSA. J gave up 4 bases and V 1 base, and 2 bases lay outside the gene matches. The length of the CDR3 is 14 residues. The CDR3 DNA sequence: TGTGCCAGCAGCTTAGATGCGGGAGGAGAGACCCAGTACTTC. This codes for CASSLDAGGETQYF. The variable domain in full, completed from reference TRBV7-2 and TRBJ2-5, reads GAGVSQSPSNKVTEKGKDVELRCDPISGHTALYWYRQSLGQGLEFLIYFQGNSAPDKSGLPSDRFSAERTGGSVSTLTIQRTQQEDSAVYLCASSLDAGGETQYFGPGTRLLVL.

This clonotype showed up many times. The chain joins TRBV9 to TRBJ2-7, with 11 bases matching TRBD2. The CDR3 totals 15 residues. Unmatched junction bases numbered 2, after V lost 3 bases and J lost 0 bases. Germline CDR1 and CDR2: SGDLS and YYNGEE. As DNA, the CDR3 is TGTGCCAGCAGCGAGACTAGCGGGAACTCCTACGAGCAGTACTTC. Its protein is CASSETSGNSYEQYF.

This clonotype was seen repeatedly, ten times or more. The rearrangement links TRBV7-9 to TRBJ2-7; TRBD1 is a possible D gene (6 bases). This CDR3 is built from 14 residues. Germline assignment: CDR1 SEHNR and CDR2 FQNEAQ (reference sequence). V was cut by 4 bases and J by 4 bases, with 14 bases left in between. The CDR3 reads CASSSGVIGYEQYF. The CDR3 DNA sequence: TGTGCCAGCAGCTCAGGGGTAATCGGGTACGAGCAGTACTTC.

The chain links TRBV18 to TRBJ1-1; tentative D call: TRBD1 (5 bases). The CDR3 totals 15 residues. Germline lookup yields CDR1 KGHSH and CDR2 LQKENI. V lost 8 bases and J 2 bases, leaving 18 bases between the germline ends. The CDR3 loop reads CASTVGAELNTEAFF. CDR3 in DNA: TGTGCCAGCACGGTTGGGGCGGAACTAAACACTGAAGCTTTCTTT.

This clonotype was counted at least ten times. This sequence joins TRBV20-1 and TRBJ1-2; no clear D gene. CDR3 length equals 12 residues. The germline V gene encodes CDR1 DFQATT and CDR2 SNEGSKA (reference sequence). DNA of the CDR3: TGCAGCCCCTTAACTCAAGGGAAGGGCTACACCTTC. This gives the protein CSPLTQGKGYTF.

In its sample, this clonotype was seen many times. This rearrangement joins TRBV20-1 to TRBJ2-1; 9 nucleotides agree with TRBD2. The CDR3 is 17 residues long. Germline assignment: CDR1 DFQATT and CDR2 SNEGSKA (reference sequence). V lost 6 bases and J lost 1; bases outside the gene matches: 13. Here the CDR3 reads CSAHGLAGRFSYNEQFF. The CDR3 DNA sequence: TGCAGTGCCCATGGGCTAGCGGGAAGATTTTCCTACAATGAGCAGTTCTTC.